This TCR beta chain was identified in a study of radiotherapy plus CTLA-4 blockade in lung cancer. The CDR3 extends over 16 amino acids. Germline CDR1 reads SGHDT; CDR2 reads YYEEEE. Between the trimmed V and J ends, which lost 4 bases and 2 bases, there was a span of 18 bases. Profiling relied on immunoSEQ multiplex PCR, and the TCRdb table lists in-frame clones only, not all of them. The sample holds about 120,000 clones, about 87% seen once. This sequence joins TRBV5-6 and TRBJ1-2; possibly TRBD1 for D (5 bases). The material was peripheral blood, obtained from a patient treated with radiotherapy plus ipilimumab. This sequence was found in a human donor with non-small cell lung cancer that progressed on radiotherapy plus ipilimumab. Written as DNA, the CDR3 is TGTGCCAGCAGCCCGGACCGGGGCAGAAGGAACTATGGCTACACCTTC. Protein sequence: CASSPDRGRRNYGYTF.